This record looks at one TCR beta chain sequence and its context. Its antigen remains unidentified. The V end was cut by 6 bases, the J end by 0 bases, with 21 bases between. The CDR3 totals 17 residues. From germline, CDR1 is SQVTM and CDR2 ANQGSEA. Isolated RNA was reverse transcribed into cDNA used as the sequencing template. Clones were sequenced by immunoSEQ multiplex PCR, and TCRdb holds only the in-frame ones, with some missing. The sample consists of 89,000 or so clones, 45% to 60% of them appearing once. This sample is part of a study of CD8+ T cells in alopecia areata. Study-wide results and limits: Scalp sample data also include resident alphabeta T cells from normal skin.

Those with alopecia areata gave lesional scalp punch biopsies and peripheral blood. The sequence was obtained from a human donor with alopecia areata. V gene TRBV29-1 combines with J gene TRBJ2-1; D possibly matches TRBD1 or TRBD2 (5 bases each). Sequences were obtained from NKG2D-high CD8+ T cells sorted from blood. The CDR3 region is CSVSGRRTQPSYNEQFF. CDR3 in DNA: TGCAGCGTCTCGGGACGGAGGACCCAACCCTCCTACAATGAGCAGTTCTTC.